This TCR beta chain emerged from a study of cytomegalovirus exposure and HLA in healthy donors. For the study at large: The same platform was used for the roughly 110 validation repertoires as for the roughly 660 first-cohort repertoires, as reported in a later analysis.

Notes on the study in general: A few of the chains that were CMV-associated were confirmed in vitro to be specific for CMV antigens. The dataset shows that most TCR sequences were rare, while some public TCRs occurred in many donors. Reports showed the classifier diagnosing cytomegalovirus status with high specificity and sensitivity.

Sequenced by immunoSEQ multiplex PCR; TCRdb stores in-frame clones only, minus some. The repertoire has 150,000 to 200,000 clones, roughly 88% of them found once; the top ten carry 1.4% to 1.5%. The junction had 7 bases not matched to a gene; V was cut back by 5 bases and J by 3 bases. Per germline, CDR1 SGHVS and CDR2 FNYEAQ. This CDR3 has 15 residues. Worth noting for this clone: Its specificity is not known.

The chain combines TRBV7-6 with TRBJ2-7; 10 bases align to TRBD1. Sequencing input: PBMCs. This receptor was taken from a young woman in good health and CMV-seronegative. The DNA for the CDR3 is TGTGCCAGCAGCCAGGGACAGGGGCCGATCTACGAGCAGTACTTC. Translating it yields CASSQGQGPIYEQYF. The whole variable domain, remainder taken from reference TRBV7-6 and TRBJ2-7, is GAGVSQSPRYKVTKRGQDVALRCDPISGHVSLYWYRQALGQGPEFLTYFNYEAQQDKSGLPNDRFSAERPEGSISTLTIQRTEQRDSAMYRCASSQGQGPIYEQYFGPGTRLTVT.